The clone carrying this T cell receptor (beta chain) was seen many times. Per the germline V gene, CDR1 is LGHDT and CDR2 is YNNKEL (reference sequence). The CDR3 covers 15 residues. The V and J ends lost 2 bases and 2 bases, in that order; junction bases with no gene match: 1. The time point denotes: blood at routine non-recurrence follow-up after resection. Sequencing covered unsorted whole RNA taken from tumor, nontumor lung or frozen PBMC. TCRdb itself ran the 5' RACE reads through MiXCR, one entry per CDR3 protein. The profile shows over 35,000 distinct CDR3 sequences, roughly a tenth of them singletons. The data are from a study of spatial heterogeneity in lung cancer. In the study overall: The donors, about 78 patients with untreated early-stage non-small cell lung cancer, provided the samples.

This specimen was PBMCs, taken at follow-up. The J gene is TRBJ2-3, the V gene TRBV3-1; 10 bases map to TRBD2. This sequence originates from a female donor with early-stage non-small cell lung cancer. The chain's CDR3 is CASSQTSGDTDTQYF. In nucleotides, the CDR3 is TGTGCCAGCAGCCAAACTAGCGGGGACACAGATACGCAGTATTTT.